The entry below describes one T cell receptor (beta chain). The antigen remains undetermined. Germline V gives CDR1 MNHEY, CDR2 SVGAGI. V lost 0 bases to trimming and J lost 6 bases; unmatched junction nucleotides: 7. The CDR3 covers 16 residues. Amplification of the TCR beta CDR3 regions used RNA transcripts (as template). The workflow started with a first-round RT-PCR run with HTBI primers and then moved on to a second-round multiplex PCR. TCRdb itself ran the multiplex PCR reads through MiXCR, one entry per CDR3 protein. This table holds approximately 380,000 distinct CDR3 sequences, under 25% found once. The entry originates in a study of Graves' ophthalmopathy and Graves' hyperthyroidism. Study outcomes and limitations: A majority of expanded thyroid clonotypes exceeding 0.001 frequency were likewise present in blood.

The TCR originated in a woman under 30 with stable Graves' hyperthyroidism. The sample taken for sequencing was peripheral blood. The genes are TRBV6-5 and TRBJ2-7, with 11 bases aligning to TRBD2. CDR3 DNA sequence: TGTGCCAGCAGTTACTCTAGCGGGAGGGCCCTCGGCGAGCAGTACTTC. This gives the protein CASSYSSGRALGEQYF.